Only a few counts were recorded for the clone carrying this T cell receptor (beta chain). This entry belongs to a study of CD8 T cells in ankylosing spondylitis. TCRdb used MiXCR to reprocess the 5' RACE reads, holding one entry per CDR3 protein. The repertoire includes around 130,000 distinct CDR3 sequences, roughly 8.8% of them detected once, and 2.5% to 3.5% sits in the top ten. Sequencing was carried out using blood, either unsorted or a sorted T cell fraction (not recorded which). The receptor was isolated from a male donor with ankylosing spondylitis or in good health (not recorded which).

The chain's CDR3 is CASSLGGLTPSYEQYF. CDR3 sequence (DNA): TGTGCCAGCAGCTTGGGGGGACTGACCCCCTCCTACGAGCAGTACTTC. The V gene is TRBV5-5, the J gene TRBJ2-7, with a possible D match to TRBD2 (6 bases). CDR1 is SGHKS, CDR2 YYEKEE, per germline (reference sequence). V lost 0 bases and J 0 bases, leaving 13 bases between the germline ends. The CDR3 is made up of 16 amino acids. Variable domain in full (rest from reference TRBV5-5 and TRBJ2-7): DAGVTQSPTHLIKTRGQQVTLRCSPISGHKSVSWYQQVLGQGPQFIFQYYEKEERGRGNFPDRFSARQFPNYSSELNVNALLLGDSALYLCASSLGGLTPSYEQYFGPGTRLTVT.